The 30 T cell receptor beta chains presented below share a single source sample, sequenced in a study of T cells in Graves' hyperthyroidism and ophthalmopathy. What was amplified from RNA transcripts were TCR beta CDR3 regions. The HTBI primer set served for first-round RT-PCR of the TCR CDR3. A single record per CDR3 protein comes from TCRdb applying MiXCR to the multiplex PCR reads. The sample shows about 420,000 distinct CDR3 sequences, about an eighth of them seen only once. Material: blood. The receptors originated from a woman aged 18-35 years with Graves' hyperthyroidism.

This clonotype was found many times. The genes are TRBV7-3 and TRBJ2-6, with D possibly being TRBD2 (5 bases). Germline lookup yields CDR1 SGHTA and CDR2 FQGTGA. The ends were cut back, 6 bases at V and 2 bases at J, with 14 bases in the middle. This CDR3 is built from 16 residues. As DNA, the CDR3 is TGTGCCAGCAGTCTGAACCCAGCGGCTGGGGCCAACGTCCTGACTTTC. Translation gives CASSLNPAAGANVLTF. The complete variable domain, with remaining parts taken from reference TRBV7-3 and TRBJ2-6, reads GAGVSQTPSNKVTEKGKYVELRCDPISGHTALYWYRQSLGQGPEFLIYFQGTGAADDSGLPNDRFFAVRPEGSVSTLKIQRTERGDSAVYLCASSLNPAAGANVLTFGAGSRLTVL.

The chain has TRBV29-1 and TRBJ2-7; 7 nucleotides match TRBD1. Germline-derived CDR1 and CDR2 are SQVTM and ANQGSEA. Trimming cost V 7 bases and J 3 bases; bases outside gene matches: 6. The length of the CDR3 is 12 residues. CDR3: CSATWDSYEQYF. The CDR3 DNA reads TGCAGCGCGACCTGGGACAGCTACGAGCAGTACTTC.

CDR3 loop: CASSLLVNRQRSGANVLTF. The CDR3 DNA reads as TGTGCCAGCAGCCTCCTCGTTAACAGGCAGCGCTCTGGGGCCAACGTCCTGACTTTC. This chain links TRBV7-8 with TRBJ2-6; a weak D match, TRBD1 (5 bases). CDR1 SGHVS and CDR2 FQNEAQ come from the germline V gene. V was cut by 5 bases and J by 0 bases, with 20 bases left in between. The CDR3 sequence is 19 residues long.

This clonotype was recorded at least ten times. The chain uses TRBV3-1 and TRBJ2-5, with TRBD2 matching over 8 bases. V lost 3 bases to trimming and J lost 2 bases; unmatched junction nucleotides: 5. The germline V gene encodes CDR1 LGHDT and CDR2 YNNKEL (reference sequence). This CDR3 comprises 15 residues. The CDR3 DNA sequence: TGTGCCAGCAGCCACCTTGGCGGGGGGCAAGAGACCCAGTACTTC. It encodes CASSHLGGGQETQYF.

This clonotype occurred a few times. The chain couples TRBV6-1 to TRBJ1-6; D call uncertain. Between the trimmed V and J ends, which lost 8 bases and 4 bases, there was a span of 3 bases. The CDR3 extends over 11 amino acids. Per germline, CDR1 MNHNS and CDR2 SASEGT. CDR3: CASAYNSPLHF. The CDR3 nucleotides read TGTGCCAGCGCATATAATTCACCCCTCCACTTT.

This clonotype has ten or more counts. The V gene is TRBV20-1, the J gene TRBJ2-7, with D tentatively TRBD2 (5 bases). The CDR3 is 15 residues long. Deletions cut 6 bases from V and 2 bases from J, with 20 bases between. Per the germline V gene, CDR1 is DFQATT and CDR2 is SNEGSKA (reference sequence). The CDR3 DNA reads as TGCAGTGCCTCCCTGGAGGCTGACTTCACCTACGAGCAGTACTTC. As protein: CSASLEADFTYEQYF.

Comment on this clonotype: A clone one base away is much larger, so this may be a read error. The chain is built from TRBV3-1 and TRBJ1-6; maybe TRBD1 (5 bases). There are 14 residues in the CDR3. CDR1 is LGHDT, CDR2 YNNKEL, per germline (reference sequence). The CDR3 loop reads CASNQWGVNSPLHF. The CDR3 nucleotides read TGTGCCAGCAACCAATGGGGGGTTAATTCACCCCTCCACTTT.

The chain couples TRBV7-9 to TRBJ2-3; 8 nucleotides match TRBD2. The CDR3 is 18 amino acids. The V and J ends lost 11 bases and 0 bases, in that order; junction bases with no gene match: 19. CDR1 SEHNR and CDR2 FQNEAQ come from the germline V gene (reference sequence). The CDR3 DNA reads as TGTGCCGGCAACCCACGCTGGGCGGGAGGTACTAGCACAGATACGCAGTATTTT. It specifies CAGNPRWAGGTSTDTQYF. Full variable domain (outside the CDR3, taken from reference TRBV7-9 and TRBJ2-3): DTGVSQNPRHKITKRGQNVTFRCDPISEHNRLYWYRQTLGQGPEFLTYFQNEAQLEKSRLLSDRFSAERPKGSFSTLEIQRTEQGDSAMYLCAGNPRWAGGTSTDTQYFGPGTRLTVL.

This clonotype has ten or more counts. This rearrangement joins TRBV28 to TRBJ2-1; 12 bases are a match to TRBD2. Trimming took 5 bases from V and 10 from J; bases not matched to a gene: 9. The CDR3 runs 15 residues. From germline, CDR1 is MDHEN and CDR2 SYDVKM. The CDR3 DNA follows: TGTGCCAGCAGTGGGACTAGCGGGCTGCCTTTGGAGCAGTTCTTC. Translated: CASSGTSGLPLEQFF.

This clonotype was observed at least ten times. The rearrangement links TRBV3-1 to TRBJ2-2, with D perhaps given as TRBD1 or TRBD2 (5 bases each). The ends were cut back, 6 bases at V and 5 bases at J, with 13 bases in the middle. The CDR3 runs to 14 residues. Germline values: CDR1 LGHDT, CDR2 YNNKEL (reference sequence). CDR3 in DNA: TGTGCCAGCAGTCACCAAGGGACGACCGGGGAGCTGTTTTTT. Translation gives CASSHQGTTGELFF.

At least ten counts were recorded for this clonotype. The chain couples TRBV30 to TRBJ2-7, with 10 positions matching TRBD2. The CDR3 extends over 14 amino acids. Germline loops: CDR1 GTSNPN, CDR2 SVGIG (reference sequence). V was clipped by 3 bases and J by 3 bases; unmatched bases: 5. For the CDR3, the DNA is TGTGCCTGGAGCGTAGCGGGAGGTCTCTACGAGCAGTACTTC. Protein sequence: CAWSVAGGLYEQYF.

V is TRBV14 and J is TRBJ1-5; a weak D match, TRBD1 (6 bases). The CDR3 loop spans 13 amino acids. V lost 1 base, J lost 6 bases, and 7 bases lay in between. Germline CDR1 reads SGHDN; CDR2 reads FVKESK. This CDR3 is CASSQGGAQPQHF. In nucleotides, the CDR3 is TGTGCCAGCAGCCAAGGGGGGGCTCAGCCCCAGCATTTT. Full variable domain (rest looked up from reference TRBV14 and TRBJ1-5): EAGVTQFPSHSVIEKGQTVTLRCDPISGHDNLYWYRRVMGKEIKFLLHFVKESKQDESGMPNNRFLAERTGGTYSTLKVQPAELEDSGVYFCASSQGGAQPQHFGDGTRLSIL.

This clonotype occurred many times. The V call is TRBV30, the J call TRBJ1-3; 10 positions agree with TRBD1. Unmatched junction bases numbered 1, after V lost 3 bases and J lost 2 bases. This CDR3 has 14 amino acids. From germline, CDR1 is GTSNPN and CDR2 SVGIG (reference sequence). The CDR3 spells CAWSGTGAGNTIYF. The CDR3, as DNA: TGTGCCTGGAGCGGGACAGGGGCTGGAAACACCATATATTTT.

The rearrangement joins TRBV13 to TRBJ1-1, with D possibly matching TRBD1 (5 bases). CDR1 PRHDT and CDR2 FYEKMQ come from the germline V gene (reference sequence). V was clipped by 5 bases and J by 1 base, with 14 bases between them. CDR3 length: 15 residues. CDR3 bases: TGTGCCAGCAGCGGGACGGACGGTTGGAACACTGAAGCTTTCTTT. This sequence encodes CASSGTDGWNTEAFF.

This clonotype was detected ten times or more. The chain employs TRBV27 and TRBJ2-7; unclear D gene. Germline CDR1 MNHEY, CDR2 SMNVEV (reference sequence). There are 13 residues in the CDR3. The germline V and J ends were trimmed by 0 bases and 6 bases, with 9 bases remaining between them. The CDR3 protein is CASSLSDFREQYF. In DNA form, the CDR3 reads TGTGCCAGCAGTTTATCGGATTTTCGCGAGCAGTACTTC.

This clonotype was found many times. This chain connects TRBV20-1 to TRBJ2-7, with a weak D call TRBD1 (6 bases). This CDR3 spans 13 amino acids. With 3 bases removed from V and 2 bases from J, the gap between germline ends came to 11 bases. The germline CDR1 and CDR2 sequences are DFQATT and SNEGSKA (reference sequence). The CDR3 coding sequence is TGCAGTGCTAGGAGCAGGGGCGCCTACGAGCAGTACTTC. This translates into CSARSRGAYEQYF.

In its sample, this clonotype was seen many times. The DNA of the CDR3 is TGTGCCAGCAGGACAGGGACATACAATGAGCAGTTCTTC. Translating gives CASRTGTYNEQFF. V and J are TRBV28 and TRBJ2-1; 7 bases map to TRBD1. The CDR3 contains 13 residues. With 6 bases clipped from V and 4 bases from J, the junction kept 3 bases outside the gene matches. Germline CDR1 is MDHEN and CDR2 is SYDVKM. Full variable domain (rest looked up from reference TRBV28 and TRBJ2-1): DVKVTQSSRYLVKRTGEKVFLECVQDMDHENMFWYRQDPGLGLRLIYFSYDVKMKEKGDIPEGYSVSREKKERFSLILESASTNQTSMYLCASRTGTYNEQFFGPGTRLTVL.

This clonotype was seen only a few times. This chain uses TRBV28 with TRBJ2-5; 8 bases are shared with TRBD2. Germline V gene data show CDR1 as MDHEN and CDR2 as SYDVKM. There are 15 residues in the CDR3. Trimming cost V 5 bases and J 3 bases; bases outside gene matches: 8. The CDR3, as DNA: TGTGCCAGCAGTCCCGAGGGACTAGGCGAAGAGACCCAGTACTTC. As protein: CASSPEGLGEETQYF.

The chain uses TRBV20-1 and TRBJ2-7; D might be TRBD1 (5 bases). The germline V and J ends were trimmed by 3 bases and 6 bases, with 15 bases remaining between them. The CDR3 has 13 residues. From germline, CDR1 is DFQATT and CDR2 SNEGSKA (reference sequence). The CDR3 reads CSASGGSQGEQYF. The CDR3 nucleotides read TGCAGTGCTAGTGGCGGTTCCCAGGGCGAGCAGTACTTC.

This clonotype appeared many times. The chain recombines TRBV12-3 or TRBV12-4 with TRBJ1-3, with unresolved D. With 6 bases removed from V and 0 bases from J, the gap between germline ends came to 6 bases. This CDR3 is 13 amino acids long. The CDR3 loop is CASRTFSGNTIYF. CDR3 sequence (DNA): TGTGCCAGCAGGACCTTCTCTGGAAACACCATATATTTT.

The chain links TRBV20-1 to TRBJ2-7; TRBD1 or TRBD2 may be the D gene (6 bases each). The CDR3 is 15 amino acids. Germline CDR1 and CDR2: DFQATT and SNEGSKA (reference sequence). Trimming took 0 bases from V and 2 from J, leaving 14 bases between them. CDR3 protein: CSARDRGELPYEQYF. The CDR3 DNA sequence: TGCAGTGCTAGAGATAGGGGGGAGTTACCCTACGAGCAGTACTTC.

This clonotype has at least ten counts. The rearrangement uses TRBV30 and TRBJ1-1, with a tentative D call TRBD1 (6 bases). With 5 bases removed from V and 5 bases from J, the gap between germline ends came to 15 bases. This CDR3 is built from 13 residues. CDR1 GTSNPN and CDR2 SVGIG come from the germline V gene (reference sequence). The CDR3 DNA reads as TGTGCCTGGGCCAAGCAGGGGCGGACTGAAGCTTTCTTT. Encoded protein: CAWAKQGRTEAFF.

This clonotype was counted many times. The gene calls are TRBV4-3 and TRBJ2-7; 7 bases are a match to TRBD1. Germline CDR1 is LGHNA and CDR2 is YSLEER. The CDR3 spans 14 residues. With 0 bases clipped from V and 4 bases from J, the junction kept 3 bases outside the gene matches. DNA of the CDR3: TGCGCCAGCAGCCAAGATCGGGACAGTTACGAGCAGTACTTC. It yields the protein CASSQDRDSYEQYF.

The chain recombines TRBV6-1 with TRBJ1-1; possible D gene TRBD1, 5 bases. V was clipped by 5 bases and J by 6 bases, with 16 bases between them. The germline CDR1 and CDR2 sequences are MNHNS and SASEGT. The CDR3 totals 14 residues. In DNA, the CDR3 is TGTGCCAGCAGTTTAGACAGTCAGAGGGCTGAAGCTTTCTTT. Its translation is CASSLDSQRAEAFF.

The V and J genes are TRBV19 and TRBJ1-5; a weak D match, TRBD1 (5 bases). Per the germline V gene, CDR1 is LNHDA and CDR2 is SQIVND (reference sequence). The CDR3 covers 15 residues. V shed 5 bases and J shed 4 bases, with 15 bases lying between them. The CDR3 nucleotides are TGTGCCAGTAGTGTGTGGGGCAGACTTAATCAGCCCCAGCATTTT. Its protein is CASSVWGRLNQPQHF.

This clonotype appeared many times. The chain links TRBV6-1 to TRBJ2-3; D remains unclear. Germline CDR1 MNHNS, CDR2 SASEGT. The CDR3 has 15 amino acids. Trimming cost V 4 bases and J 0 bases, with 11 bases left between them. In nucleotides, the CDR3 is TGTGCCAGCAGTGCCCGAACACTAAGCACAGATACGCAGTATTTT. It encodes CASSARTLSTDTQYF.

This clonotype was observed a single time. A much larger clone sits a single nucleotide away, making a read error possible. For the CDR3, the DNA is TGCAATGCTAGAGATCCTACAGGGTTGGTAGAGACCCAGTACTTC. Protein sequence: CNARDPTGLVETQYF. The chain employs TRBV20-1 and TRBJ2-5; tentative D call: TRBD1 (6 bases). The CDR3 covers 15 residues. Germline CDR1 is DFQATT and CDR2 is SNEGSKA (reference sequence).

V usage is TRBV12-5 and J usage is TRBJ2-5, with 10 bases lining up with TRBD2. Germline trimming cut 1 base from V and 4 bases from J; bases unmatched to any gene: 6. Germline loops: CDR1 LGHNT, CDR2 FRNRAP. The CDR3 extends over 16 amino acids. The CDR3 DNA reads TGTGCTAGTGGTTTGGGGCTAGCGGGAGTCTTAGAGACCCAGTACTTC. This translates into CASGLGLAGVLETQYF.

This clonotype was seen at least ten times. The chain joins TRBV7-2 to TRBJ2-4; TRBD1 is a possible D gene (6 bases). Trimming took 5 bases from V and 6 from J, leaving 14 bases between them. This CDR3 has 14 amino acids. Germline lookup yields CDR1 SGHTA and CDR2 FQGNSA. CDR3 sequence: CASSLGQYGNIQYF. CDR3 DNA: TGTGCCAGCAGCCTAGGACAGTACGGAAACATTCAGTACTTC.

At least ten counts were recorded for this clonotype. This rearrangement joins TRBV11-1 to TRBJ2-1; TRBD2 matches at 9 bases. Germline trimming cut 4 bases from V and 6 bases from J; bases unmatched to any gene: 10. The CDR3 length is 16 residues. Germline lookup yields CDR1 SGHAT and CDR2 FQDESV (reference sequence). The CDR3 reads CASSSSSGTSFNEQFF. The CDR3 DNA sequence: TGTGCCAGCAGCTCCTCCTCCGGGACTAGCTTCAATGAGCAGTTCTTC.